The 2 T cell receptor beta chains reported below all come from one sample, sequenced in a study of human T cells and chemical hapten exposure. Time point in this sample: pre-sensitization, week 0. The treatment here: therapeutic diphenylcyclopropenone sensitization with weekly scalp DPC. In TCRdb, the RACE reads were re-called with MiXCR into one record per CDR3 protein. This table has 240,000 or so distinct CDR3 sequences, over 8% appearing once. The sample in question was whole blood, obtained in connection with sensitization to the hapten diphenylcyclopropenone (DPC). Every receptor here comes from a woman aged 40 to 50 with alopecia areata. Some clones in this sample may be carry-over from other donors' samples.

CDR3 sequence reads: CASSATGQPQHF. Here the CDR3 DNA reads TGTGCCAGCAGTGCAACGGGTCAGCCCCAGCATTTT. The rearrangement joins TRBV2 to TRBJ1-5; D remains ambiguous. The CDR3 is made up of 12 amino acids. V shed 4 bases and J shed 6 bases, with 7 bases lying between them. Germline V CDR1 and CDR2: SNHLY, FYNNEI. Drawing the rest from reference TRBV2 and TRBJ1-5, the complete variable domain is EPEVTQTPSHQVTQMGQEVILRCVPISNHLYFYWYRQILGQKVEFLVSFYNNEISEKSEIFDDQFSVERPDGSNFTLKIRSTKLEDSAMYFCASSATGQPQHFGDGTRLSIL.

This clonotype was counted ten times or more. This chain connects TRBV6-5 to TRBJ2-1; 7 bases line up with TRBD1. Germline V gene sequence: CDR1 MNHEY, CDR2 SVGAGI. The CDR3 is 15 amino acids. J lost 4 bases, V lost 7 bases, and 10 bases had no gene match. CDR3 loop: CASTENRGPYNEQFF. The CDR3 nucleotides read TGTGCCAGCACCGAAAACAGGGGCCCATACAATGAGCAGTTCTTC.